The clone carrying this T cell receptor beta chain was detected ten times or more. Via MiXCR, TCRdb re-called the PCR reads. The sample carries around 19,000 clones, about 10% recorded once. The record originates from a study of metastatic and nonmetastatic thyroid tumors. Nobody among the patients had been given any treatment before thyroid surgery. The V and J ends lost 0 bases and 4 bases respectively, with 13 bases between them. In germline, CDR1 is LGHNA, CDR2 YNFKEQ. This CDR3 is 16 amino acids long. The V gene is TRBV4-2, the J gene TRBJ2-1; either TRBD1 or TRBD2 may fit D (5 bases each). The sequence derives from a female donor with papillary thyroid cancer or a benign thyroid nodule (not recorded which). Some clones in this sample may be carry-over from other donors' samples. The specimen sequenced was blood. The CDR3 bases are TGTGCCAGCAGCCAAGATCCTGGGACCGCATACAATGAGCAGTTCTTC. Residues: CASSQDPGTAYNEQFF.